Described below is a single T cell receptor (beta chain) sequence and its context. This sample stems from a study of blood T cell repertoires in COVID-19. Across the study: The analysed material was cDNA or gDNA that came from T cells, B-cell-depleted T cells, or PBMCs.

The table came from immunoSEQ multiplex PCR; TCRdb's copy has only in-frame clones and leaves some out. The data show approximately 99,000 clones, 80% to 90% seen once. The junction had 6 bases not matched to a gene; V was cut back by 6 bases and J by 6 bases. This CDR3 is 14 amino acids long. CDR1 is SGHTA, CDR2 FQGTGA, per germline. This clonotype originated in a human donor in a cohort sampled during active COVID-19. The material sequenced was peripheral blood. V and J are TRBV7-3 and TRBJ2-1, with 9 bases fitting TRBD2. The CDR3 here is CASRLTSGGNEQFF. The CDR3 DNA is TGTGCCAGCAGATTGACTAGCGGCGGCAATGAGCAGTTCTTC. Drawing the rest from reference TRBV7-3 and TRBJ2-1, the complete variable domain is GAGVSQTPSNKVTEKGKYVELRCDPISGHTALYWYRQSLGQGPEFLIYFQGTGAADDSGLPNDRFFAVRPEGSVSTLKIQRTERGDSAVYLCASRLTSGGNEQFFGPGTRLTVL.